This record looks at one T cell receptor beta chain sequence and its context. CDR1 and CDR2 from the germline V gene are SGHDT and YYEEEE. The ends were cut back, 4 bases at V and 5 bases at J, with 15 bases in the middle. CDR3 length: 14 amino acids. This entry comes from a study of Ad26.COV2.S vaccination and SARS-CoV-2 variants. Sequencing used immunoSEQ multiplex PCR; TCRdb keeps in-frame clones, though not all of them. The table lists over 400,000 clones, approximately 92% of them singletons, with 1.5% to 2% in the top ten. The treatment denotes: some 20 received Ad26.COV2.S at low or high dose, single or two shots; several received placebo; per-sample allocation not given. Sample collection was performed on day 63 after the first vaccine or placebo injection. In the vaccine, an Ad26 vector expressed the SARS-CoV-2 spike of the Wuhan strain.

The sequencing here drew on peripheral blood, taken in a trial of Ad26.COV2.S vaccine versus placebo. V and J are TRBV5-6 and TRBJ2-5; D possibly corresponds to TRBD1 (5 bases). The receptor was isolated from a person between 18 and 65 years old who received the Ad26.COV2.S COVID-19 vaccine or a placebo. The CDR3 region has the DNA TGTGCCAGCAGCCCAAGGACAACGCCGGAGACCCAGTACTTC. The encoded protein is CASSPRTTPETQYF. The full variable domain, in which reference TRBV5-6 and TRBJ2-5 provide the parts outside the CDR3, is DAGVTQSPTHLIKTRGQQVTLRCSPKSGHDTVSWYQQALGQGPQFIFQYYEEEERQRGNFPDRFSGHQFPNYSSELNVNALLLGDSALYLCASSPRTTPETQYFGPGTRLLVL.